The next 5 T cell receptor beta chains were all read from a single sample in a study of cytomegalovirus exposure and HLA in healthy donors. Repertoires were generated with immunoSEQ multiplex PCR, while TCRdb's copy carries only in-frame clones and drops some. The data contain fewer than 100,000 clones, approximately 94% of them singletons. Sequenced input: PBMCs. These receptors were collected from a woman aged 18-29 years in good health and CMV-seropositive.

The V gene is TRBV28, the J gene TRBJ2-6; D is unclear. Germline V lookup: CDR1 MDHEN, CDR2 SYDVKM. The V gene lost 8 bases and the J gene lost 1 base, with 18 bases spanning the gap. The length of the CDR3 is 17 residues. The CDR3 DNA sequence: TGTGCCAGCCGAGATCCCGTGGGCGTATCTGGGGCCAACGTCCTGACTTTC. It is translated as CASRDPVGVSGANVLTF.

The chain carries TRBV28 and TRBJ2-1; TRBD2 might be the D (7 bases). The V and J ends lost 5 bases and 0 bases respectively, with 14 bases between them. Germline V gene lookup returns CDR1 MDHEN and CDR2 SYDVKM. There are 16 residues in the CDR3. The CDR3 sequence: CASSQIGGGSYNEQFF. DNA of the CDR3: TGTGCCAGCAGTCAAATAGGGGGGGGCTCCTACAATGAGCAGTTCTTC.

The V gene is TRBV28, the J gene TRBJ1-1, with 8 bases matching TRBD1. The CDR3 totals 17 residues. The trim removed 5 bases at V and 4 bases at J, leaving 15 bases unmatched. Germline assignment: CDR1 MDHEN and CDR2 SYDVKM. CDR3 in amino acids: CASSLDHPRGQGTEAFF. Here the CDR3 DNA reads TGTGCCAGCAGTCTAGATCATCCCAGGGGGCAAGGCACTGAAGCTTTCTTT.

This chain links TRBV11-2 with TRBJ2-5, with 7 bases that match TRBD2. The CDR3 contains 12 residues. Germline CDR1 is SGHAT and CDR2 is FQNNGV. V shed 5 bases and J 5 bases; nucleotides not matched to a gene: 2. CDR3 nucleotides: TGTGCCAGCAGCGGGGGAGGGGAGACCCAGTACTTC. Protein sequence: CASSGGGETQYF.

The chain is built from TRBV28 and TRBJ2-1, with D unclear. The ends were cut back, 1 base at V and 0 bases at J, with 13 bases in the middle. The CDR3 length is 17 residues. Germline-derived CDR1 and CDR2 are MDHEN and SYDVKM. The CDR3 DNA is TGTGCCAGCAGTTTATCCCTACGGGTGAGCTCCTACAATGAGCAGTTCTTC. This gives the protein CASSLSLRVSSYNEQFF.